The present TCR beta chain was sequenced within a study of vaccination and CD4 T cells after COVID-19. Regarding this clonotype: The antigen is undetermined.

The treatment: 10-day PBMC culture with coronavirus spike peptide pools or control peptides (ViraFEST assay). Researchers collected the unexposed donor's CD4+ T cells before the COVID-19 pandemic (2011-2018). SARS-CoV-2 S/N and four cold-coronavirus spikes were used to probe unexposed-donor CD4+ T cells, cells permitting. Oncomine TCR Beta short-read sequencing was applied to DNA from cultured CD4+ T cells. Genomic DNA was taken out of cultured CD4+ T cells by extraction. Each CDR3 protein is one row after TCRdb ran MiXCR on the PCR reads. The data contain over 7,000 distinct CDR3 sequences, roughly 43% of them seen just once; the ten biggest clones take up about a third. From germline, CDR1 is KGHSH and CDR2 LQKENI. This CDR3 contains 15 residues. V dropped 4 bases and J dropped 1 base, with 12 bases sitting between them.

The specimen was CD4+ T cells from blood, cultured in vitro. The chain employs TRBV18 and TRBJ2-3, with D perhaps matching TRBD1 (6 bases). This sequence was found in a human donor in good health. As DNA, the CDR3 is TGTGCCAGCTCACAACAGGGTTTGGGCACAGATACGCAGTATTTT. Protein product: CASSQQGLGTDTQYF.